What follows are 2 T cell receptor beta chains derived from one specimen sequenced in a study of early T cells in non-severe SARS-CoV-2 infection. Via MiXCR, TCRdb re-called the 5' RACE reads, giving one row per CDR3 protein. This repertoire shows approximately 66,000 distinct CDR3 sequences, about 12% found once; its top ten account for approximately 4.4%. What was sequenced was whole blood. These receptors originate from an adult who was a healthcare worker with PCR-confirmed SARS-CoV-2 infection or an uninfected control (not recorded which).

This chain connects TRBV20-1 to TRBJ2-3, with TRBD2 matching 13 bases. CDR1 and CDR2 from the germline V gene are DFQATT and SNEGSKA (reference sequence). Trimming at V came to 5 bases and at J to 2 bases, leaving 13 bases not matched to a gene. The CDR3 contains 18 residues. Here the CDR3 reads CSADPAGLAGVITDTQYF. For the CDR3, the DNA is TGCAGTGCTGATCCTGCCGGACTAGCGGGAGTTATCACAGATACGCAGTATTTT.

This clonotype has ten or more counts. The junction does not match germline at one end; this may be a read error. The CDR3 region is CAISESRWNPGELFF. CDR3 coding DNA: TGTGCCATCAGTGAGTCGAGGTGGAACCCCGGGGAGCTGTTTTTT. The chain uses TRBV10-3 and TRBJ2-2, with D unresolved. Germline CDR1 and CDR2: ENHRY and SYGVKD. The CDR3 covers 15 residues.